Below are 22 T cell receptor beta chains sequenced from a single sample in a study of Graves' ophthalmopathy and Graves' hyperthyroidism. Amplifying from RNA transcripts, the study obtained TCR beta CDR3 regions. Following a first-round RT-PCR that used HTBI primers, a second-round multiplex PCR was carried out. TCRdb fed the multiplex PCR reads into MiXCR, producing one record per CDR3 protein. The sample lists roughly 400,000 distinct CDR3 sequences; about 17% were seen once. The sample consisted of peripheral blood. These receptors all come from an adult woman with stable Graves' hyperthyroidism.

The count of this clonotype is one. This sequence joins TRBV11-2 and TRBJ1-5; 7 nucleotides match TRBD1. The trim removed 1 base at V and 5 bases at J, leaving 5 bases unmatched. The CDR3 extends over 15 amino acids. CDR1 SGHAT and CDR2 FQNNGV come from the germline V gene. The DNA for the CDR3 is TGTGCCAGCAGCTTAGTATCTACAGGGGATCAGCCCCAGCATTTT. This encodes CASSLVSTGDQPQHF.

Of note for this clonotype: The conserved closing phenylalanine or tryptophan is absent in this CDR3, likely reflecting a read error. The V gene is TRBV6-5, the J gene TRBJ2-7, with D perhaps matching TRBD1 (6 bases). This CDR3 is 10 amino acids long. From germline, CDR1 is MNHEY and CDR2 SVGAGI. CDR3: CARRGDEQYL. The CDR3 DNA is TGTGCCCGCAGGGGAGACGAGCAGTACTTG.

At least ten counts were recorded for this clonotype. The rearrangement joins TRBV6-1 to TRBJ2-2; D is possibly TRBD1 or TRBD2 (5 bases each). The CDR3 totals 12 residues. Deletions cut 8 bases from V and 4 bases from J, with 8 bases between. From germline, CDR1 is MNHNS and CDR2 SASEGT. The CDR3 nucleotides are TGTGCCAGCTGGGGGATCACCGGGGAGCTGTTTTTT. This codes for CASWGITGELFF.

This clonotype has a count of ten or more. The chain links TRBV6-1 to TRBJ1-1; the D is unclear. Trimming took off 8 bases at V and 8 bases at J, with 9 bases between the two ends. The CDR3 sequence is 10 residues long. The germline gives CDR1 MNHNS, CDR2 SASEGT. The CDR3 DNA follows: TGTGCCAGCGGGGTGTTGGAAGCTTTCTTT. This sequence encodes CASGVLEAFF.

There are a few counts of this clonotype. The chain combines TRBV30 with TRBJ1-1, with D tentatively TRBD1 (6 bases). The CDR3 spans 12 residues. Per the germline V gene, CDR1 is GTSNPN and CDR2 is SVGIG (reference sequence). V shed 0 bases and J shed 9 bases, with 11 bases lying between them. CDR3 residues: CAWSVTGTQAFF. The CDR3 coding sequence is TGTGCCTGGAGTGTAACCGGGACACAAGCTTTCTTT.

The chain's CDR3 is CASSPLGGGAFGYTF. The CDR3, as DNA: TGTGCCAGCAGTCCCCTCGGGGGGGGGGCATTTGGCTACACCTTC. This chain connects TRBV27 to TRBJ1-2, with D maybe TRBD1 (6 bases). Per germline, CDR1 MNHEY and CDR2 SMNVEV (reference sequence). This CDR3 comprises 15 residues. Trimming removed 5 bases from V and 7 bases from J, with 20 bases in between.

This clonotype occurred a few times. V and J are TRBV14 and TRBJ2-7; D is possibly TRBD2 (5 bases). CDR3 size: 17 residues. V dropped 1 base and J dropped 2 bases, with 18 bases sitting between them. From germline, CDR1 is SGHDN and CDR2 FVKESK. The CDR3 is CASSQGVFGGLTYEQYF. In nucleotides, the CDR3 is TGTGCCAGCAGCCAAGGGGTTTTCGGCGGGCTTACCTACGAGCAGTACTTC.

At least ten counts were recorded for this clonotype. The chain couples TRBV12-3 or TRBV12-4 to TRBJ1-5; unclear D gene. This CDR3 contains 17 residues. Trimming shortened V by 2 bases and J by 0 bases, and 14 bases separated the two germline ends. CDR3 nucleotides: TGTGCCAGCAGTTTATACCCCCCAGAGTATAGCAATCAGCCCCAGCATTTT. Encoded protein: CASSLYPPEYSNQPQHF.

This clonotype has a count of ten or more. J is TRBJ1-1 and V is TRBV20-1, with D possibly matching TRBD1 (6 bases). The CDR3 spans 11 residues. The germline V gene encodes CDR1 DFQATT and CDR2 SNEGSKA (reference sequence). CDR3 amino acids: CGGTSNTEAFF. Here the CDR3 DNA reads TGCGGCGGGACATCGAACACTGAAGCTTTCTTT.

This clonotype was observed many times. The V and J genes are TRBV7-9 and TRBJ1-6; 11 bases are a match to TRBD1. Looked up from germline, CDR1 is SEHNR and CDR2 is FQNEAQ (reference sequence). V lost 8 bases and J lost 13; bases outside the gene matches: 13. The CDR3 runs to 15 residues. The chain's CDR3 is CASGPGTGGQTPLHF. CDR3 bases: TGTGCCAGCGGTCCCGGGACAGGGGGACAAACGCCCCTCCACTTT.

This clonotype was detected many times. This chain connects TRBV30 to TRBJ2-5; D not resolved. This CDR3 region has 14 residues. Germline V gene sequence: CDR1 GTSNPN, CDR2 SVGIG (reference sequence). Trimming removed 1 base at V and 2 bases at J, with 11 bases between. The CDR3 protein is CAWSAPAWQETQYF. As DNA, the CDR3 is TGTGCCTGGAGTGCCCCAGCGTGGCAAGAGACCCAGTACTTC.

V is TRBV7-6 and J is TRBJ2-7, with D tentatively TRBD1 or TRBD2 (7 bases each). The CDR3 spans 15 residues. The V and J ends lost 2 bases and 5 bases respectively, with 16 bases between them. Germline V gives CDR1 SGHVS, CDR2 FNYEAQ. The CDR3 DNA reads TGTGCCAGCAGCTTACTCGCGGCAGGGGGGGACGAGCAGTACTTC. Amino acids: CASSLLAAGGDEQYF.

This clonotype was detected many times. V usage is TRBV28 and J usage is TRBJ1-6, with 8 bases aligning to TRBD1. CDR3 length: 15 amino acids. Trimming took 1 base from V and 10 from J; bases not matched to a gene: 6. The V gene's germline CDR1 is MDHEN and CDR2 SYDVKM. Here the CDR3 DNA reads TGTGCCAGCAGTTTATCTCGACAGGGGAGCTCACCCCTCCACTTT. This codes for CASSLSRQGSSPLHF.

This clonotype has ten or more counts. The chain couples TRBV5-1 to TRBJ2-2; 10 nucleotides match TRBD2. Unmatched junction bases numbered 7, after V lost 3 bases and J lost 5 bases. CDR1 and CDR2 (germline): SGHRS, YFSETQ. This CDR3 comprises 16 residues. The CDR3 DNA reads as TGCGCCAGCAGCTCGCGGACTAGCGGTCCGACCGGGGAGCTGTTTTTT. It specifies CASSSRTSGPTGELFF.

Ten or more counts support this clonotype. The chain joins TRBV12-3 or TRBV12-4 to TRBJ2-7; 14 bases are shared with TRBD2. CDR3 length equals 16 residues. Trimming took 5 bases from V and 5 from J; bases not matched to a gene: 8. CDR3 in DNA: TGTGCCAGCAGTGACCCCGGGACTAGCGGGAGAGACGAGCAGTACTTC. This codes for CASSDPGTSGRDEQYF.

This clonotype was counted ten times or more. The V and J genes are TRBV11-2 and TRBJ2-7; D might be TRBD2 (5 bases). The V gene's germline CDR1 is SGHAT and CDR2 FQNNGV. The CDR3 extends over 15 amino acids. The V end lost 1 base, the J end lost 0 bases, and 10 bases lay between the germline ends. CDR3 sequence: CASSLVEDGSYEQYF. DNA of the CDR3: TGTGCCAGCAGCTTAGTGGAGGACGGCTCCTACGAGCAGTACTTC.

The chain employs TRBV15 and TRBJ2-7; tentative D call: TRBD1 (5 bases). The CDR3 is 16 amino acids. CDR1 LNHNV and CDR2 YYDKDF come from the germline V gene (reference sequence). Trimming cost V 4 bases and J 5 bases, with 21 bases left between them. The CDR3 bases are TGTGCCACCAGCACCGATTACCCGACAGTCTCTGACGAGCAGTACTTC. Its translation is CATSTDYPTVSDEQYF.

This clonotype was seen only a few times. J is TRBJ1-1 and V is TRBV28; 11 bases match TRBD1. Trimming took 6 bases from V and 5 from J; bases not matched to a gene: 8. The CDR3 loop spans 15 amino acids. Looked up from germline, CDR1 is MDHEN and CDR2 is SYDVKM. This chain's CDR3 is CASSLPGQGGTEAFF. In DNA, the CDR3 is TGTGCCAGCAGCCTACCGGGACAGGGGGGGACTGAAGCTTTCTTT.

This clonotype was detected a few times. The chain uses TRBV18 and TRBJ2-7; 9 bases agree with TRBD2. Germline CDR1 and CDR2: KGHSH and LQKENI. The length of the CDR3 is 16 residues. V trimming: 5 bases; J trimming: 5 bases; junction bases outside the gene matches: 13. CDR3 coding DNA: TGTGCCAGCTCAAGGTCGTCGGCGGGAGGGCCGGACGAGCAGTACTTC. Its translation: CASSRSSAGGPDEQYF.

This clonotype occurred many times. One end of the junction fails to match germline, which may point to a read error. The genes are TRBV19 and TRBJ1-1, with D perhaps matching TRBD1 (5 bases). Germline V gene sequence: CDR1 LNHDA, CDR2 SQIVND (reference sequence). The CDR3 spans 15 residues. CDR3 amino acids: CATSIAGMGDTEAFF. Here the CDR3 DNA reads TGTGCCACTAGTATCGCAGGGATGGGGGACACTGAAGCTTTCTTT.

This clonotype came up once. One base away lies a much larger clone, so this may be a sequencing read error. The CDR3 DNA is TGTGCCAGCAGCCCCACGCGCGGTTGGGGATTCACCGGGGAGCTGTTTTTT. Protein: CASSPTRGWGFTGELFF. The rearrangement uses TRBV28 and TRBJ2-2; no clear D. CDR1 and CDR2 from the germline V gene are MDHEN and SYDVKM. The germline V and J ends were trimmed by 6 bases and 4 bases, with 21 bases remaining between them. The CDR3 extends over 17 amino acids.

This chain's CDR3 is CASSGTSFYEQYF. CDR3 in DNA: TGTGCCAGCAGCGGGACTAGTTTCTACGAGCAGTACTTC. The chain couples TRBV11-2 to TRBJ2-7; TRBD2 agrees at 8 bases. CDR1 is SGHAT and CDR2 is FQNNGV in the germline V gene. V lost 5 bases to trimming and J lost 3 bases; unmatched junction nucleotides: 3. The CDR3 covers 13 residues.